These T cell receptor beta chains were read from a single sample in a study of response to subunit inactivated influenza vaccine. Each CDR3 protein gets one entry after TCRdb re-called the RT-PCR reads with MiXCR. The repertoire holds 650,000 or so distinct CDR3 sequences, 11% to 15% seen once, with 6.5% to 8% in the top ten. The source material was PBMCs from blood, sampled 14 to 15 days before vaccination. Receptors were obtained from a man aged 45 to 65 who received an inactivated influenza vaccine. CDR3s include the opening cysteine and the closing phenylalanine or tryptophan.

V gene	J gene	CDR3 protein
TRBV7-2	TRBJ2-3	CASSSQSTDTQYF
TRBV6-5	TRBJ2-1	CASSYSLAGGVNEQFF
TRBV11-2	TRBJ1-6	CASSMGTGNNSPLHF
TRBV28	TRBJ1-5	CASSSHGNQPQHF
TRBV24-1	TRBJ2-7	CATSDLRRYEQYF
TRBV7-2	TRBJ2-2	CASTTRGVPSNTGELFF
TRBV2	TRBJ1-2	CASNPRRGDYGYTF
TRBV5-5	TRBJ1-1	CASSFFGGGTEAFF
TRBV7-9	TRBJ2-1	CASSFDRHNEQFF
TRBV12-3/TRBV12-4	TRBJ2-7	CARRVSEPTYEQYF
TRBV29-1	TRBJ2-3	CSVFAGASDTQYF
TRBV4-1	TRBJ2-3	CASSHTFPKQKGSDTQYF
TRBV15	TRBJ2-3	CATSTRLDTQYF
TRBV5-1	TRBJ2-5	CASSLGLASGETQYF
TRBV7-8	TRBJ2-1	CASRPAPGTISYNEQFF
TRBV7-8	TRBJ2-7	CASSLYGGTYEQYF
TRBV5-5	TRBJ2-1	CASSLEAGRGNEQFF
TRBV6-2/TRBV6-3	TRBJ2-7	CASIGRGPANEQYF
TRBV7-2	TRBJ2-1	CASSSLRREQFF
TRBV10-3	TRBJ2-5	CATLQGPRETQYF
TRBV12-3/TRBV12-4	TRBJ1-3	CASRTTGRVVNTIYF
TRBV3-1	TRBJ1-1	CASSQWGATEAFF
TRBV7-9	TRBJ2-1	CASSLAGGVEQFF
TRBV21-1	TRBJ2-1	CASSKKKPRTSEQFF
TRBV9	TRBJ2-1	CASSGRTSGGGEQFF
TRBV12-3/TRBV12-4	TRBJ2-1	CASTGGQDAYNEQFF
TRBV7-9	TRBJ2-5	CASSLDGGVLETQYF
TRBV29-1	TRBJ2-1	CSVELGTSYNEQFF
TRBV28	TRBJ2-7	CASRGQVRSYEQYF
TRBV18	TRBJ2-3	CAIPSITTDTQYF
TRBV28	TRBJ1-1	CASSLKMATNTEAFF
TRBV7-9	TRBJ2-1	CASSLVSGGWNEQFF
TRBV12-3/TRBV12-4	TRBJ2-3	CASSLLGDLADTQYF
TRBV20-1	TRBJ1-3	CSARSLGNSGNTIYF
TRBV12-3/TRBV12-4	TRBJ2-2	CASSTDRETGELFF
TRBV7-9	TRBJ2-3	CASSFELVLWAADTQYF
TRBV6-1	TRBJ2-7	CASSVEADYEQYF
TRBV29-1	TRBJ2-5	CSVRRGNSQETQYF
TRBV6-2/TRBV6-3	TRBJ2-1	CASSFGGTGSFF
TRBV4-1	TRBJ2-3	CASSQDPLRTDTQYF
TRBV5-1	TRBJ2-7	CASRGSSGYEQYF
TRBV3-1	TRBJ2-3	CASFVFGSKDTQYF
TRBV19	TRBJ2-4	CASTSWTGSSRAKNIQYF
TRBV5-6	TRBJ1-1	CASSSLPGTGDTEAFF
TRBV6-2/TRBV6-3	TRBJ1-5	CASSYSIGQGTLYSNQPQHF
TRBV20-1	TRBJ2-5	CSASETQYF